Listed below are T cell receptor beta chains from one sample, sequenced in a study of response to subunit inactivated influenza vaccine. TCRdb used MiXCR to reprocess the RT-PCR reads, holding one entry per CDR3 protein. The sample comprises hundreds of thousands of distinct CDR3 sequences, around 25% of which are singletons, and about 1.9% rests with the top ten. Sequenced material: CD4+ T cells sorted from PBMCs, taken roughly 5 days after vaccination. Every receptor here comes from a man in his fifties or sixties who received an inactivated influenza vaccine. The CDR3 runs from the conserved cysteine through the conserved F or W. D genes are given only for firm matches. Some rows have no size entry. The others give once, few or many, or a class for an expanded clone.

V	size	D	J	DNA	CDR3
TRBV12-5	.	TRBD1	TRBJ2-4	TGTGCTAGTGGGAGGGACAGCACAAACATTCAGTACTTC	CASGRDSTNIQYF
TRBV12-3/TRBV12-4	.	.	TRBJ2-5	TGTGCCAGCAGTTTGGGTGCACAGACCCAGTACTTC	CASSLGAQTQYF
TRBV20-1	few	.	TRBJ2-1	TGCAGTGCTCGCAGCGTAGCTAGGTCCTACAATGAGCAGTTCTTC	CSARSVARSYNEQFF
TRBV6-1	.	.	TRBJ2-2	TGTGCCAGCAATAACGGACTAAACACCGGGGAGCTGTTTTTT	CASNNGLNTGELFF
TRBV20-1	.	TRBD2	TRBJ2-1	TGCAGTGCTAGAGGCCCCGGAGGGGCTTTAGCGGGGGGGTCAATCAATGAGCAGTTCTTC	CSARGPGGALAGGSINEQFF
TRBV10-3	.	TRBD2	TRBJ2-1	TGTGCCATCAGACCCTCTAGCGGGAGTTACAATGAGCAGTTCTTC	CAIRPSSGSYNEQFF
TRBV6-1	few	.	TRBJ2-2	TGTGCCAGTTATATGACCGGCCTAGCGAACACCGGGGAGCTGTTTTTT	CASYMTGLANTGELFF
TRBV11-2	few	TRBD2	TRBJ2-1	TGTGCCAGCAGCTTAGGCCGTACTAGCGGGATGTACAATGAGCAGTTCTTC	CASSLGRTSGMYNEQFF
TRBV4-1	.	TRBD2	TRBJ2-7	TGCGCCAGCAGCCAAGAAGAGGGACTATACGAGCAGTACTTC	CASSQEEGLYEQYF
TRBV6-1	.	.	TRBJ2-7	TGTGCCAGCAGTGACCTCAGGGTCGGCGAGCAGTACTTC	CASSDLRVGEQYF
TRBV19	.	.	TRBJ1-2	TGTGCCAGTAGTACGGTTTCCAGGACTAACTATGGCTACACCTTC	CASSTVSRTNYGYTF
TRBV12-3/TRBV12-4	.	TRBD2	TRBJ2-3	TGTGCCACCGCTGCACTAGCGGGGGGCGGGAGCACAGATACGCAGTATTTT	CATAALAGGGSTDTQYF
TRBV5-1	few	TRBD1	TRBJ2-1	TGCGCCAGCAGCCCGGACAGGAGGATGAATGAGCAGTTCTTC	CASSPDRRMNEQFF
TRBV5-1	.	TRBD1	TRBJ2-6	TGCGCCAGCAGCTTGTTGCTGGGACAGACCGGCTCTGGGGCCAACGTCCTGACTTTC	CASSLLLGQTGSGANVLTF
TRBV20-1	.	TRBD2	TRBJ2-3	TGCAGTGCTAGAGATGTCGCGGGGGGCCACACAGATACGCAGTATTTT	CSARDVAGGHTDTQYF
TRBV12-3/TRBV12-4	few	TRBD2	TRBJ2-2	TGTGCCAGCAGTTTAGCCGGGGGGGGCTTCGCCGGGGAGCTGTTTTTT	CASSLAGGGFAGELFF
TRBV7-9	.	.	TRBJ1-1	TGTGCCAGCAGCTTACAGGGTAAGGACACTGAAGCTTTCTTT	CASSLQGKDTEAFF
TRBV20-1	few	.	TRBJ2-4	TGCAGCGCTACTTCTAGGAAAAACATTCAGTACTTC	CSATSRKNIQYF
TRBV27	.	.	TRBJ2-5	TGTGCCAGCAGTTTCAACAGAGGGCAAGAGACCCAGTACTTC	CASSFNRGQETQYF
TRBV6-1	.	TRBD2	TRBJ2-1	TGTGCCGGATCACTCGGACTAGAGATCGATGAGCAGTTCTTC	CAGSLGLEIDEQFF
TRBV20-1	.	.	TRBJ2-3	TGCAGTGCCCATACACTTGATACGCAGTATTTT	CSAHTLDTQYF
TRBV4-3	.	.	TRBJ2-7	TGCGCCAGCAGCCAAGACAGGGTCTACGAGCAGTACTTC	CASSQDRVYEQYF
TRBV2	few	.	TRBJ2-7	TGTGCCAGCAGTGGTCAGGGGCTTCGCTACGAGCAGTACTTC	CASSGQGLRYEQYF
TRBV30	few	TRBD1	TRBJ1-1	TGTGCCTGGAGCAGACAGGGCAACACTGAAGCTTTCTTT	CAWSRQGNTEAFF
TRBV25-1	few	.	TRBJ2-1	TGTGCCAGCAGTGCCTACTTGGGGGGTGGCTCCTACAATGAGCAGTTCTTC	CASSAYLGGGSYNEQFF
TRBV3-1	.	.	TRBJ1-1	TGTGCCAGCAGCCAAGTAGACGGGATGGGTGAAGCTTTCTTT	CASSQVDGMGEAFF
TRBV6-1	few	.	TRBJ1-5	TGTGCCAGCAGCAGACAGTTTAGCAGCAATCAGCCCCAGCATTTT	CASSRQFSSNQPQHF
TRBV4-2	.	.	TRBJ2-5	TGTGCCAGCAGCCAAGACGGACTACAAGAGACCCAGTACTTC	CASSQDGLQETQYF
TRBV7-2	.	.	TRBJ2-5	TGTGCCAGCAGCTCAACGACAGGCGGTCAAGAGACCCAGTACTTC	CASSSTTGGQETQYF
TRBV10-3	few	TRBD2	TRBJ2-1	TGTGCCATCAGTGAGTCGAGGACTAGCGCCAATGAGCAGTTCTTC	CAISESRTSANEQFF
TRBV9	.	.	TRBJ1-5	TGTGCCAGCAGCGTAGGCCGGGATCAGCCCCAGCATTTT	CASSVGRDQPQHF
TRBV4-2	.	.	TRBJ2-7	TGTGCCAGCAGCCAAGGTACCCCCGAGCAGTACTTC	CASSQGTPEQYF
TRBV12-3/TRBV12-4	.	.	TRBJ2-1	TGTGCCAGCAGTTTGAACGGGATTCAAGACAATGAGCAGTTCTTC	CASSLNGIQDNEQFF
TRBV2	.	.	TRBJ2-7	TGTGCCAGCAACCTACAGAAATTCTCCTACGAGCAGTACTTC	CASNLQKFSYEQYF
TRBV12-5	many	.	TRBJ2-3	TGTGCTAGTGGTTTGGACACAGATACGCAGTATTTT	CASGLDTDTQYF
TRBV6-1	few	.	TRBJ1-2	TGTGCCAGCAGTGAAGGGGGGCTTGGCTACACCTTC	CASSEGGLGYTF